Shown below are 31 T cell receptor beta chains from a single sample sequenced in a study of T-cell memory formation after mild COVID-19 (dated by TCRdb to 2020 to 2023). The receptor library was made with 5' RACE. The listed sequencing device is Illumina NovaSeq 6000. The public sequencing data were trimmed at Q25 with fastp and processed into clonotypes with MiXCR by TCRdb, which kept only in-frame beta chains. Rows with a matching CDR3 protein are joined into one entry that keeps the most common DNA and genes. In all, the sample holds fewer than 95,000 distinct CDR3 sequences, and around an eighth of those were seen once. The ten largest make up over 25% of the sample. Material for sequencing was PBMCs or a T cell subset sorted from them (not recorded which). The receptors derive from an adult woman who had mild COVID-19 (a few samples of this study predate the infection). The sample titles of this study are shuffled in the database, so cell type and time point are left out; the donor was told from shared clones.

This rearrangement joins TRBV29-1 to TRBJ2-2; TRBD1 agrees at 7 bases. This CDR3 spans 12 amino acids. The ends lost 7 bases at V and 7 bases at J; junction bases unmatched: 6. The germline V gene encodes CDR1 SQVTM and CDR2 ANQGSEA. The CDR3 loop is CSGRGLGGELFF. The CDR3, as DNA: TGCAGCGGTAGGGGGCTGGGCGGGGAGCTGTTTTTT.

A few counts support this clonotype. The chain has TRBV6-1 and TRBJ2-1, with 10 nucleotides matching TRBD2. Germline V gene sequence: CDR1 MNHNS, CDR2 SASEGT. The V and J ends lost 2 bases and 8 bases, in that order; junction bases with no gene match: 15. The CDR3 consists of 18 residues. The CDR3: CASSEMGAGGLVGDEQFF. CDR3 DNA: TGTGCCAGCAGTGAAATGGGAGCGGGGGGGCTGGTTGGGGATGAGCAGTTCTTC.

This chain uses TRBV11-2 with TRBJ2-7; 14 bases are a match to TRBD2. This CDR3 is 15 amino acids long. Germline V gene data show CDR1 as SGHAT and CDR2 as FQNNGV. J lost 6 bases, V lost 5 bases, and 6 bases had no gene match. CDR3 loop: CASSLGLAGVSEQYF. The CDR3 DNA follows: TGTGCCAGCAGCCTGGGACTAGCGGGAGTTAGCGAGCAGTACTTC. The full variable domain, rest sourced from reference TRBV11-2 and TRBJ2-7, is EAGVAQSPRYKIIEKRQSVAFWCNPISGHATLYWYQQILGQGPKLLIQFQNNGVVDDSQLPKDRFSAERLKGVDSTLKIQPAKLEDSAVYLCASSLGLAGVSEQYFGPGTRLTVT.

This clonotype was detected a few times. The rearrangement joins TRBV4-3 to TRBJ2-7, with 8 bases lining up with TRBD1. The CDR3 consists of 15 residues. V was clipped by 0 bases and J by 6 bases; unmatched bases: 7. Per germline, CDR1 LGHNA and CDR2 YSLEER. CDR3 protein: CASSQDPGQGAEQYF. CDR3 DNA sequence: TGCGCCAGCAGCCAAGATCCCGGACAGGGTGCCGAGCAGTACTTC.

This clonotype turned up a few times. J is TRBJ2-7 and V is TRBV4-1; TRBD1 aligns across 7 bases. The V and J ends lost 2 bases and 6 bases, in that order; junction bases with no gene match: 10. The germline V gene encodes CDR1 MGHRA and CDR2 YSYEKL. The CDR3 spans 15 residues. The CDR3 DNA follows: TGCGCCAGCAGCCAAACCGGGACAGCTCTTGGCGAGCAGTACTTC. Protein sequence: CASSQTGTALGEQYF.

This rearrangement joins TRBV5-1 to TRBJ1-4; D not resolved. The CDR3 runs 13 residues. Germline CDR1 reads SGHRS; CDR2 reads YFSETQ. Trimming took 0 bases from V and 6 from J, leaving 6 bases between them. The CDR3 reads CASSLELDEKLFF. The CDR3 coding sequence is TGCGCCAGCAGCTTGGAATTAGATGAAAAACTGTTTTTT. The variable domain in full, completed from reference TRBV5-1 and TRBJ1-4, reads KAGVTQTPRYLIKTRGQQVTLSCSPISGHRSVSWYQQTPGQGLQFLFEYFSETQRNKGNFPGRFSGRQFSNSRSEMNVSTLELGDSALYLCASSLELDEKLFFGSGTQLSVL.

This clonotype turned up a few times. The chain has TRBV20-1 and TRBJ2-7, with TRBD2 matching 8 bases. Trimming at V came to 1 base and at J to 2 bases, leaving 4 bases not matched to a gene. The germline V gene encodes CDR1 DFQATT and CDR2 SNEGSKA (reference sequence). This CDR3 is 14 amino acids long. The CDR3 DNA reads TGCAGTGCTAGAGGACGGGAGGGGACCTACGAGCAGTACTTC. Protein sequence: CSARGREGTYEQYF.

The genes are TRBV7-9 and TRBJ1-1; 10 bases are a match to TRBD1. This CDR3 spans 15 amino acids. V gave up 4 bases and J gave up 3 bases; unmatched junction bases: 5. Germline CDR1 SEHNR, CDR2 FQNEAQ (reference sequence). The CDR3 bases are TGTGCCAGCAGCTCATGGGACAGGGGAGACACTGAAGCTTTCTTT. It translates to CASSSWDRGDTEAFF.

This clonotype showed up many times. The chain has TRBV27 and TRBJ2-7; D gene uncertain. The CDR3 is made up of 15 amino acids. The V end lost 4 bases, the J end lost 2 bases, and 15 bases lay between the germline ends. Germline-derived CDR1 and CDR2 are MNHEY and SMNVEV (reference sequence). The CDR3 is CASSSMKETAYEQYF. CDR3 bases: TGTGCCAGCAGTTCTATGAAGGAAACGGCCTACGAGCAGTACTTC.

The sample holds many counts of this clonotype. J is TRBJ1-2 and V is TRBV5-4; TRBD1 might be the D (5 bases). V gave up 0 bases and J gave up 6 bases, with 12 bases separating them. The CDR3 consists of 14 residues. Germline CDR1 is SGHNT and CDR2 is YYREEE (reference sequence). The CDR3 is CASSLGQGGNGYTF. DNA of the CDR3: TGTGCCAGCAGCTTGGGCCAGGGAGGGAATGGCTACACCTTC.

This clonotype came up many times. The V gene is TRBV5-1, the J gene TRBJ2-7; D not certain. V lost 4 bases and J lost 3, with 14 bases in between. Germline CDR1 is SGHRS and CDR2 is YFSETQ. The CDR3 extends over 14 amino acids. The CDR3 nucleotides read TGCGCCAGCAGCGAGTCAACAGCTAGCTACGAGCAGTACTTC. It yields the protein CASSESTASYEQYF.

This rearrangement joins TRBV7-3 to TRBJ2-1; D is uncertain. This CDR3 region has 13 residues. Germline V gives CDR1 SGHTA, CDR2 FQGTGA. Trimming took off 0 bases at V and 4 bases at J, with 4 bases between the two ends. The CDR3 loop is CASSLTLYNEQFF. For the CDR3, the DNA is TGTGCCAGCAGCTTAACTCTATACAATGAGCAGTTCTTC.

This sequence joins TRBV7-8 and TRBJ1-1; D gene uncertain. V was trimmed by 1 base and J by 8 bases, leaving 17 bases between them. The CDR3 covers 15 residues. Germline V gene sequence: CDR1 SGHVS, CDR2 FQNEAQ. For the CDR3, the DNA is TGTGCCAGCAGCTTAGAGCCCCGGACTCCTGAAGAAGCTTTCTTT. Its translation is CASSLEPRTPEEAFF. Full variable domain (missing parts from reference TRBV7-8 and TRBJ1-1): GAGVSQSPRYKVAKRGQDVALRCDPISGHVSLFWYQQALGQGPEFLTYFQNEAQLDKSGLPSDRFFAERPEGSVSTLKIQRTQQEDSAVYLCASSLEPRTPEEAFFGQGTRLTVV.

The rearrangement joins TRBV7-6 to TRBJ2-3, with D tentatively TRBD1 or TRBD2 (5 bases each). The germline CDR1 and CDR2 sequences are SGHVS and FNYEAQ. The V gene lost 5 bases and the J gene lost 0 bases, with 15 bases spanning the gap. This CDR3 has 16 amino acids. The CDR3 coding sequence is TGTGCCAGCAGCACGGGACCCGGACTGAGCACAGATACGCAGTATTTT. Amino acids: CASSTGPGLSTDTQYF.

The table lists this clonotype with many counts. This chain links TRBV6-5 with TRBJ2-7; 14 positions match TRBD2. Germline-derived CDR1 and CDR2 are MNHEY and SVGAGI. Trimming cost V 4 bases and J 6 bases; bases outside gene matches: 8. The CDR3 is made up of 16 amino acids. The CDR3 loop reads CASSLTSGRASVEQYF. CDR3 DNA: TGTGCCAGCAGTTTGACTAGCGGGAGGGCCTCCGTCGAGCAGTACTTC.

This rearrangement joins TRBV19 to TRBJ2-1; 12 bases agree with TRBD2. This CDR3 has 16 residues. Germline V gene lookup returns CDR1 LNHDA and CDR2 SQIVND (reference sequence). J lost 5 bases, V lost 3 bases, and 5 bases had no gene match. The CDR3 sequence is CASSMTSGRANNEQFF. In DNA form, the CDR3 reads TGTGCCAGTAGTATGACTAGCGGGAGAGCTAACAATGAGCAGTTCTTC.

This sequence joins TRBV15 and TRBJ2-1; 9 nucleotides align to TRBD2. The V and J ends lost 1 base and 7 bases, in that order; junction bases with no gene match: 11. The CDR3 loop spans 17 amino acids. The V gene's germline CDR1 is LNHNV and CDR2 YYDKDF (reference sequence). CDR3 DNA sequence: TGTGCCACCAGCAGAGGGACTAGCGAACGGGGGGAGAATGAGCAGTTCTTC. It yields the protein CATSRGTSERGENEQFF.

This clonotype was seen more than once but under ten times. The chain joins TRBV30 to TRBJ2-1, with D possibly matching TRBD1 (6 bases). The ends were cut back, 7 bases at V and 8 bases at J, with 30 bases in the middle. The length of the CDR3 is 17 residues. Germline CDR1 GTSNPN, CDR2 SVGIG (reference sequence). The CDR3 coding sequence is TGTGCCTCCTACCCCAGGGGCCCCCATCTAGTTGGGGATGAGCAGTTCTTC. This codes for CASYPRGPHLVGDEQFF.

The rearrangement joins TRBV12-3 or TRBV12-4 to TRBJ2-2; D may be TRBD2 (5 bases). Trimming removed 3 bases at V and 7 bases at J, with 12 bases between. The CDR3 covers 14 residues. The CDR3 region has the DNA TGTGCCAGCAGTTTTTATCGGGGTAGCGGGGAGCTGTTTTTT. Translation gives CASSFYRGSGELFF.

This clonotype has only a few counts. J is TRBJ1-1 and V is TRBV12-3 or TRBV12-4, with D possibly being TRBD1 (5 bases). The CDR3 runs 15 residues. V was trimmed by 2 bases and J by 0 bases, leaving 10 bases between them. CDR3 coding DNA: TGTGCCAGCAGTTTATACAGGACGTTGAACACTGAAGCTTTCTTT. This codes for CASSLYRTLNTEAFF.

This clonotype has ten or more counts. V is TRBV24-1 and J is TRBJ2-3, with TRBD2 identical over 7 bases. V shed 2 bases, J shed 0 bases, and the junction held 13 bases outside the gene matches. The CDR3 totals 19 residues. CDR1 and CDR2 from the germline V gene are KGHDR and SFDVKD. CDR3: CATSDSRPERGHSTDTQYF. CDR3 in DNA: TGTGCCACCAGTGATTCCCGCCCTGAGCGGGGCCATAGCACAGATACGCAGTATTTT.

This clonotype was counted between two and nine times. The chain joins TRBV12-3 or TRBV12-4 to TRBJ2-2, with TRBD1 matching over 8 bases. V was pared by 6 bases and J by 3 bases, with 0 bases of the junction left unmatched. The CDR3 consists of 13 residues. This CDR3 is CASRGQDTGELFF. CDR3 coding DNA: TGTGCCAGCAGGGGACAGGACACCGGGGAGCTGTTTTTT.

V and J are TRBV5-6 and TRBJ2-4; D unclear. CDR1 is SGHDT and CDR2 is YYEEEE in the germline V gene. CDR3 size: 11 residues. Trimming removed 3 bases at V and 2 bases at J, with 0 bases between. The CDR3 is CASSSKNIQYF. In DNA, the CDR3 is TGTGCCAGCAGCTCCAAAAACATTCAGTACTTC.

In this sample, this clonotype turned up a few times. This rearrangement joins TRBV29-1 to TRBJ2-3, with 14 bases fitting TRBD2. The CDR3 runs 20 residues. V shed 3 bases and J 6 bases; nucleotides not matched to a gene: 20. Germline V CDR1 and CDR2: SQVTM, ANQGSEA. For the CDR3, the DNA is TGCAGCGTTGAGACGGAGGGCGAGACTAGCGGGGGGGCCTATTTTGATACGCAGTATTTT. Encoded protein: CSVETEGETSGGAYFDTQYF.

The rearrangement links TRBV19 to TRBJ2-7, with TRBD1 matching over 7 bases. Germline V gene lookup returns CDR1 LNHDA and CDR2 SQIVND (reference sequence). The ends lost 5 bases at V and 2 bases at J; junction bases unmatched: 6. The CDR3 length is 14 residues. The DNA for the CDR3 is TGTGCCAGTAGTGCCGGGACAGTCACCTACGAGCAGTACTTC. It codes for CASSAGTVTYEQYF.

The chain joins TRBV4-1 to TRBJ1-1; TRBD1 might be the D (5 bases). Germline CDR1 reads MGHRA; CDR2 reads YSYEKL. The CDR3 has 14 residues. V lost 6 bases and J lost 4, with 15 bases in between. CDR3 amino acids: CASRLHGGGTEAFF. DNA of the CDR3: TGCGCCAGCAGACTCCATGGGGGTGGCACTGAAGCTTTCTTT.

This clonotype was seen a handful of times. The chain has TRBV9 and TRBJ1-1; TRBD1 matches 9 bases. The CDR3 spans 17 residues. Germline V lookup: CDR1 SGDLS, CDR2 YYNGEE. Trimming at V came to 3 bases and at J to 0 bases, leaving 9 bases not matched to a gene. This CDR3 is CASSEPLTGGLNTEAFF. The CDR3 coding sequence is TGTGCCAGCAGCGAGCCCCTCACAGGGGGCTTGAACACTGAAGCTTTCTTT.

This clonotype came up a few times. The chain is built from TRBV7-8 and TRBJ2-7; D is possibly TRBD2 (6 bases). Germline V gene lookup returns CDR1 SGHVS and CDR2 FQNEAQ. The V end lost 9 bases, the J end lost 2 bases, and 14 bases lay between the germline ends. CDR3 length: 13 amino acids. CDR3 sequence (DNA): TGTGCCAGTGCCGGGACTTCCACCTACGAGCAGTACTTC. Its translation: CASAGTSTYEQYF. The entire variable domain, with the rest obtained from reference TRBV7-8 and TRBJ2-7, is as follows: GAGVSQSPRYKVAKRGQDVALRCDPISGHVSLFWYQQALGQGPEFLTYFQNEAQLDKSGLPSDRFFAERPEGSVSTLKIQRTQQEDSAVYLCASAGTSTYEQYFGPGTRLTVT.

J is TRBJ2-1 and V is TRBV12-3 or TRBV12-4; possible D gene TRBD2, 6 bases. There are 15 residues in the CDR3. V was shortened by 6 bases and J by 5 bases, with 17 bases between the two germline ends. DNA of the CDR3: TGTGCCAGCAGACGTCCTCCGGGACTCAACAATGAGCAGTTCTTC. The encoded protein is CASRRPPGLNNEQFF.

This clonotype showed up just a few times. J is TRBJ1-6 and V is TRBV30, with a tentative D call TRBD1 (5 bases). The CDR3 contains 16 residues. CDR1 is GTSNPN, CDR2 SVGIG, per germline (reference sequence). V dropped 4 bases and J dropped 10 bases, with 23 bases sitting between them. The CDR3 coding sequence is TGTGCCTGGATATCGGACCGATTAGGGGTTGGGTCACCCCTCCACTTT. This translates into CAWISDRLGVGSPLHF. Full variable domain (remainder filled in from reference TRBV30 and TRBJ1-6): SQTIHQWPATLVQPVGSPLSLECTVEGTSNPNLYWYRQAAGRGLQLLFYSVGIGQISSEVPQNLSASRPQDRQFILSSKKLLLSDSGFYLCAWISDRLGVGSPLHFGNGTRLTVT.

The chain uses TRBV9 and TRBJ2-5; 8 nucleotides agree with TRBD1. The CDR3 has 13 residues. Germline lookup yields CDR1 SGDLS and CDR2 YYNGEE. The V and J ends lost 4 bases and 5 bases, in that order; junction bases with no gene match: 4. CDR3 nucleotides: TGTGCCAGCAGCATGGACAGGGTCGAGACCCAGTACTTC. Encoded protein: CASSMDRVETQYF.